The 11 T cell receptor beta chains below were found in one sample sequenced in a study of shared clonotypes between healthy human individuals (dated by TCRdb to the early 2020s). The library was produced with the immunoSEQ multiplex PCR assay. TCRdb provides this immuneACCESS table in a form limited to in-frame rearrangements. Some clones are lacking; in checked studies, under half of them reflect an unresolved V gene, and why the rest are absent is not known. For this sample the table gives a few million clones, of which around 92% were detected only once. The ten largest clones capture more than 0.35% of the sample. Sequenced material: naive CD4+ T cells from PBMCs. The cell subset or site label on this specimen signifies: CD45RA+ positively selected. The receptor source for this set is a man aged 18 to 30 in good health. Some clones in this sample may be carry-over from other donors' samples.

The chain is built from TRBV5-1 and TRBJ2-7; D might be TRBD1 or TRBD2, each matching 5 bases. The CDR3 totals 16 residues. Germline CDR1 reads SGHRS; CDR2 reads YFSETQ. V gave up 2 bases and J gave up 0 bases, with 15 bases separating them. The chain's CDR3 is CASSLAGDLPSYEQYF. The CDR3 region has the DNA TGCGCCAGCAGCTTAGCCGGGGACCTTCCCTCCTACGAGCAGTACTTC.

The J gene is TRBJ2-1, the V gene TRBV19; D might be TRBD1 (7 bases). Germline V lookup: CDR1 LNHDA, CDR2 SQIVND (reference sequence). The CDR3 extends over 18 amino acids. The V and J ends lost 7 bases and 0 bases respectively, with 22 bases between them. CDR3 sequence (DNA): TGTGCCAGTACCCCCCGAGGGGGCGCCGGGAGCTCCTACAATGAGCAGTTCTTC. The encoded protein is CASTPRGGAGSSYNEQFF.

The chain combines TRBV19 with TRBJ2-5, with 7 bases fitting TRBD1. The germline gives CDR1 LNHDA, CDR2 SQIVND (reference sequence). This CDR3 is 15 amino acids long. V shed 3 bases, J shed 2 bases, and the junction held 6 bases outside the gene matches. This CDR3 reads CASSMGTVPQETQYF. The CDR3 nucleotides are TGTGCCAGTAGTATGGGGACAGTTCCTCAAGAGACCCAGTACTTC.

This rearrangement joins TRBV5-1 to TRBJ2-1; 10 positions agree with TRBD2. This CDR3 comprises 15 residues. Trimming removed 5 bases from V and 6 bases from J; junction bases left unmatched: 8. Looked up from germline, CDR1 is SGHRS and CDR2 is YFSETQ. Written as DNA, the CDR3 is TGCGCCAGCAGTCTGATCGGGACTAGCGTCAATGAGCAGTTCTTC. This codes for CASSLIGTSVNEQFF.

Of note for this clone: The sample holds other DNA sequences that translate to the same CDR3. This sequence joins TRBV9 and TRBJ2-1; D gene unclear. V lost 0 bases to trimming and J lost 3 bases, with 10 bases between them. This CDR3 has 15 residues. In germline, CDR1 is SGDLS, CDR2 YYNGEE. The CDR3 protein is CASSVGQTSYNEQFF. CDR3 coding DNA: TGTGCCAGCAGCGTAGGACAAACCAGCTACAATGAGCAGTTCTTC.

The rearrangement uses TRBV25-1 and TRBJ2-3, with 8 bases aligning to TRBD2. The trim removed 2 bases at V and 3 bases at J, leaving 4 bases unmatched. CDR3 length: 15 residues. Germline assignment: CDR1 MGHDK and CDR2 SYGVNS. CDR3 in DNA: TGTGCCAGCAGTGAACTTGGGACTAGGACAGATACGCAGTATTTT. As protein: CASSELGTRTDTQYF.

This clone was observed once. This same CDR3 is encoded by further DNA sequences in the sample. The gene calls are TRBV6-5 and TRBJ1-2; maybe TRBD1 (6 bases). Germline-derived CDR1 and CDR2 are MNHEY and SVGAGI. This CDR3 has 13 amino acids. The germline V and J ends were trimmed by 4 bases and 2 bases, with 8 bases remaining between them. CDR3 nucleotide sequence: TGTGCCAGCAGTTTGGACAGAAACTATGGCTACACCTTC. This sequence encodes CASSLDRNYGYTF.

The genes are TRBV7-2 and TRBJ2-3; 9 nucleotides align to TRBD2. The germline V gene has CDR1 SGHTA and CDR2 FQGNSA. This CDR3 spans 16 amino acids. The V gene end was trimmed by 5 bases and the J gene end by 8 bases; junction bases not matched to a gene: 14. The CDR3 loop reads CASSRQRSGRFGTQYF. The CDR3 DNA reads as TGTGCCAGCAGCCGACAGCGAAGCGGGAGGTTTGGTACGCAGTATTTT.

The chain uses TRBV6-1 and TRBJ2-7, with unresolved D. CDR1 and CDR2 from the germline V gene are MNHNS and SASEGT. Trimming took off 5 bases at V and 0 bases at J, with 5 bases between the two ends. The CDR3 length is 12 residues. The CDR3 spells CASSQVSYEQYF. Written as DNA, the CDR3 is TGTGCCAGCAGTCAGGTCTCCTACGAGCAGTACTTC.

This clone was seen just once. This rearrangement joins TRBV4-1 to TRBJ2-3, with TRBD1 matching over 7 bases. The CDR3 sequence is 16 residues long. V was clipped by 0 bases and J by 4 bases; unmatched bases: 7. Germline values: CDR1 MGHRA, CDR2 YSYEKL. As DNA, the CDR3 is TGCGCCAGCAGCCAAGAAGGACAGGTCGTACCAGATACGCAGTATTTT. This sequence encodes CASSQEGQVVPDTQYF.

The chain joins TRBV25-1 to TRBJ2-3; possible D gene TRBD1, 5 bases. V lost 3 bases, J lost 2 bases, and 9 bases lay in between. This CDR3 is 14 amino acids long. Per germline, CDR1 MGHDK and CDR2 SYGVNS. The CDR3 bases are TGTGCCAGCAGTGAGACCAGGGCCACAGATACGCAGTATTTT. Amino acid sequence: CASSETRATDTQYF.